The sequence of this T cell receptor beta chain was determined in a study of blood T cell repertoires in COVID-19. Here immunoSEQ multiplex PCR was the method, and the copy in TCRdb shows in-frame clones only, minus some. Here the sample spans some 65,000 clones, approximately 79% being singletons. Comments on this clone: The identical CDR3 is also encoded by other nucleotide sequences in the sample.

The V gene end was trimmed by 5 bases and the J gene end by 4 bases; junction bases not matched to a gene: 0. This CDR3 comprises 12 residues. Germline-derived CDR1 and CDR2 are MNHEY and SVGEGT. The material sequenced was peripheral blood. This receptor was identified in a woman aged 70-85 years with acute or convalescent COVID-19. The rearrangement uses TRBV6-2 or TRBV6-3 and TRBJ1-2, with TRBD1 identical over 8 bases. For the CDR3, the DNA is TGTGCCAGCAGTGGACAGGGCTATGGCTACACCTTC. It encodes CASSGQGYGYTF.